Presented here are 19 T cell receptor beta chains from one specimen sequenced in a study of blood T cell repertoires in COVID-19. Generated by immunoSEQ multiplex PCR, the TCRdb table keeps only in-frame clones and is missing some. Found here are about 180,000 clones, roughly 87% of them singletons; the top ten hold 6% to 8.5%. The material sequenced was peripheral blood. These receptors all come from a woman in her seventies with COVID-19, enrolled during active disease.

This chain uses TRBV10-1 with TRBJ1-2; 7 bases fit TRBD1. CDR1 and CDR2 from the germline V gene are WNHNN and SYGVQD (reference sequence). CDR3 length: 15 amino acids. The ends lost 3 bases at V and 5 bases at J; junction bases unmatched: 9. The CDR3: CASSERLGGLYGYTF. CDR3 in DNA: TGCGCCAGCAGTGAACGACTAGGGGGCCTTTATGGCTACACCTTC.

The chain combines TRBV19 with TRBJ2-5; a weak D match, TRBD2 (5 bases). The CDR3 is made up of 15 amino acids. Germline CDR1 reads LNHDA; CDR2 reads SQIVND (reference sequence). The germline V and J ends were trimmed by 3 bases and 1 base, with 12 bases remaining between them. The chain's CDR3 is CASSMLGVGQETQYF. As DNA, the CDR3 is TGTGCCAGTAGTATGCTGGGAGTAGGCCAAGAGACCCAGTACTTC. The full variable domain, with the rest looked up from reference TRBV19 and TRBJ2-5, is DGGITQSPKYLFRKEGQNVTLSCEQNLNHDAMYWYRQDPGQGLRLIYYSQIVNDFQKGDIAEGYSVSREKKESFPLTVTSAQKNPTAFYLCASSMLGVGQETQYFGPGTRLLVL.

This CDR3 reads CASSPLQITSGNTIYF. The CDR3 region has the DNA TGTGCCAGCTCACCACTGCAGATAACCTCTGGAAACACCATATATTTT. J is TRBJ1-3 and V is TRBV18; D is undetermined. The V gene's germline CDR1 is KGHSH and CDR2 LQKENI. V dropped 1 base and J dropped 0 bases, with 10 bases sitting between them. There are 16 residues in the CDR3. The entire variable domain, with the rest obtained from reference TRBV18 and TRBJ1-3, is as follows: NAGVMQNPRHLVRRRGQEARLRCSPMKGHSHVYWYRQLPEEGLKFMVYLQKENIIDESGMPKERFSAEFPKEGPSILRIQQVVRGDSAAYFCASSPLQITSGNTIYFGEGSWLTVV.

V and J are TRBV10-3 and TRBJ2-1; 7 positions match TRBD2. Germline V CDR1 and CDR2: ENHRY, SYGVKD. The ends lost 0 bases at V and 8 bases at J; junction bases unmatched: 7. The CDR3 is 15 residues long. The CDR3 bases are TGTGCCATCAGTGAGTCAACGGGGGGACGGGATGAGCAGTTCTTC. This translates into CAISESTGGRDEQFF.

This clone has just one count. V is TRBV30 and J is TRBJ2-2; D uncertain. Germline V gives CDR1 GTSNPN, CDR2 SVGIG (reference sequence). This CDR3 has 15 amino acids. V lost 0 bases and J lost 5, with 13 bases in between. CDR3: CAWSVKHASTGELFF. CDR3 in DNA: TGTGCCTGGAGTGTAAAGCATGCCTCGACCGGGGAGCTGTTTTTT.

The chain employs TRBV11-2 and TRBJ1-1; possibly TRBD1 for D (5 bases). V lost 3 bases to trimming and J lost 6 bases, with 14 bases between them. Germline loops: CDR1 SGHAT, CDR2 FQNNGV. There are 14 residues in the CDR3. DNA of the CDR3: TGTGCCAGCAGCTTTTTAGGGGCTCGGGCTGAAGCTTTCTTT. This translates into CASSFLGARAEAFF.

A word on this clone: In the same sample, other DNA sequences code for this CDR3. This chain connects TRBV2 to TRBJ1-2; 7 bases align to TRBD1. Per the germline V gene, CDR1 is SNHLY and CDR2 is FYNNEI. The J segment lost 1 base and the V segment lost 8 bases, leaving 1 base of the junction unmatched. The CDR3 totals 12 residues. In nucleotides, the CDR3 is TGTGCCAGCGGACAGGTTAACTATGGCTACACCTTC. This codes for CASGQVNYGYTF.

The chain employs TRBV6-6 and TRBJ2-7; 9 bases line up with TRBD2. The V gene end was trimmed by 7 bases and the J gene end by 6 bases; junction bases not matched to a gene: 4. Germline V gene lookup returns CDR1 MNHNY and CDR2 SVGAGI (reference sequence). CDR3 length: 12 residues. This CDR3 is CASTPTSGEQYF. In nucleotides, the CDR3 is TGTGCCAGCACCCCGACTAGCGGCGAGCAGTACTTC.

The CDR3 reads CASSTGLNTEAFF. For the CDR3, the DNA is TGTGCCAGCTCCACAGGGTTGAACACTGAAGCTTTCTTT. This chain connects TRBV11-1 to TRBJ1-1; tentatively, D is TRBD1 (6 bases). CDR3 length equals 13 residues. The V end lost 8 bases, the J end lost 0 bases, and 10 bases lay between the germline ends. Germline lookup yields CDR1 SGHAT and CDR2 FQDESV (reference sequence). Filled out from reference TRBV11-1 and TRBJ1-1, the complete variable domain reads EAEVAQSPRYKITEKSQAVAFWCDPISGHATLYWYRQILGQGPELLVQFQDESVVDDSQLPKDRFSAERLKGVDSTLKIQPAELGDSAMYLCASSTGLNTEAFFGQGTRLTVV.

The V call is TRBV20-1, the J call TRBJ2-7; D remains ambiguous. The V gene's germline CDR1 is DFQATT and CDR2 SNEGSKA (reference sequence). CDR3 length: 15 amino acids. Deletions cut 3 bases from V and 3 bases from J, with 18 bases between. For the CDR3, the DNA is TGCAGTGCTAGTGGTGGCGCAGGTTCCGTCTACGAGCAGTACTTC. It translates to CSASGGAGSVYEQYF.

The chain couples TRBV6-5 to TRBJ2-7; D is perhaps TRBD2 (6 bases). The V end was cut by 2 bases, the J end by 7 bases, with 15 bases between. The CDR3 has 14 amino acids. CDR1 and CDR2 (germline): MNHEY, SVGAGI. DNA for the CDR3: TGTGCCAGCAGTTACGGCGGGGCAGCGTGGGAGCAGTACTTC. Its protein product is CASSYGGAAWEQYF.

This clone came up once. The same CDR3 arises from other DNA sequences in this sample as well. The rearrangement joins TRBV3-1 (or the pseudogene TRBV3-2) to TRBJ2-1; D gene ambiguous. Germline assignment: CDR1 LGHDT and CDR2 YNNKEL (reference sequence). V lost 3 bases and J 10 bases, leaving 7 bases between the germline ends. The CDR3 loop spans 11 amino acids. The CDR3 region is CASSQSHEQFF. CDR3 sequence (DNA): TGTGCCAGCAGCCAGAGTCACGAGCAGTTCTTC.

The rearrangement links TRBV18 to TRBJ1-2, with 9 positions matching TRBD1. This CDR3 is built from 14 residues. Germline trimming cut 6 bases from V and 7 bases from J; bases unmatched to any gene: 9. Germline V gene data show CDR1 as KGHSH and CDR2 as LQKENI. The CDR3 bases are TGTGCCAGCTCGCCCGGGACAGGGTTTTTTGGCTACACCTTC. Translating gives CASSPGTGFFGYTF.

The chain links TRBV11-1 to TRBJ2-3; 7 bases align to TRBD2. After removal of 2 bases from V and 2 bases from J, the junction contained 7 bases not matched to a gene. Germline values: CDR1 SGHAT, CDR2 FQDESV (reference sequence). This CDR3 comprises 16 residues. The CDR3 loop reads CASSLNGAGITDTQYF. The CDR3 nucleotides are TGTGCCAGCAGCTTAAATGGAGCGGGGATCACAGATACGCAGTATTTT.

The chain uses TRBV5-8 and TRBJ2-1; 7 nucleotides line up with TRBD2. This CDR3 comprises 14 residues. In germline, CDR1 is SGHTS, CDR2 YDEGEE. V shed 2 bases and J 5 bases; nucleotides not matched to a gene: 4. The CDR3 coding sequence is TGTGCCAGCAGCTTTCGCGGGAGTCACAATGAGCAGTTCTTC. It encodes CASSFRGSHNEQFF.

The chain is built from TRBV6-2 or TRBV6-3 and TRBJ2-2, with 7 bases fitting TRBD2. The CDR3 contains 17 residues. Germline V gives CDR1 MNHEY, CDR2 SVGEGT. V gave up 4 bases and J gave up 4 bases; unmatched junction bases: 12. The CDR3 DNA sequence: TGTGCCAGCAGTTGGGGCGGGGGACCGAGGTTCACCGGGGAGCTGTTTTTT. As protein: CASSWGGGPRFTGELFF.

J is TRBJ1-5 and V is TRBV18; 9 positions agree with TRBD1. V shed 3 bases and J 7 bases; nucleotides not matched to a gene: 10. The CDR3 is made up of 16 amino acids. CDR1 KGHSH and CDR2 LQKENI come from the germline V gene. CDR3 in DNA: TGTGCCAGCTCACCCCGGACAGGGGAGTCAGGACAGCCCCAGCATTTT. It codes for CASSPRTGESGQPQHF.

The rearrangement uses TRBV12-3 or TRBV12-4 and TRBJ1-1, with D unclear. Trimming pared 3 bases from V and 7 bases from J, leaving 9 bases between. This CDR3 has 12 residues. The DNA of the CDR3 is TGTGCCAGCAGTTTTACGTACAGTGAAGCTTTCTTT. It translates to CASSFTYSEAFF.

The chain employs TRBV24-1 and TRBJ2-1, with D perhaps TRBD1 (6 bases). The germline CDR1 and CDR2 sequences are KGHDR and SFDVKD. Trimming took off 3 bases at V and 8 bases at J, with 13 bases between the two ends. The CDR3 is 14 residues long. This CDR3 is CATSDLTGYDEQFF. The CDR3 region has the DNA TGTGCCACCAGTGATCTCACAGGGTACGATGAGCAGTTCTTC.